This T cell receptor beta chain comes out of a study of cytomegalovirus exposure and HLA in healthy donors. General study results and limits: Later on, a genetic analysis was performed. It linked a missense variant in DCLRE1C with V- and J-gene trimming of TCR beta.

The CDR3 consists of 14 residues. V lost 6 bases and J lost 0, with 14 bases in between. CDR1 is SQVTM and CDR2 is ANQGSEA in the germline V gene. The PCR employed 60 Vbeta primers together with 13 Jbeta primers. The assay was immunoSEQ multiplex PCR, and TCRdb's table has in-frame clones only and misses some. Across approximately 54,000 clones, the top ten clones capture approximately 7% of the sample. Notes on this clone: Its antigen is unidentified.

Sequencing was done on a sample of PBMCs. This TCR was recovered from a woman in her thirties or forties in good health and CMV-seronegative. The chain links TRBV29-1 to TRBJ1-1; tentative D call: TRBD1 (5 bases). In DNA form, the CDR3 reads TGCAGCGTAACGATGTCAGGGCTGAACACTGAAGCTTTCTTT. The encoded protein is CSVTMSGLNTEAFF.